Listed here are 15 T cell receptor beta chains from one sample, sequenced in a study of blood T cell repertoires in COVID-19. Profiling relied on immunoSEQ multiplex PCR, and the TCRdb table lists in-frame clones only, not all of them. The sample lists under 170,000 clones, about four fifths seen once, with about 2% in the top ten. Sequenced sample: peripheral blood. Every receptor here comes from a man in his sixties or seventies with acute or convalescent COVID-19.

This clone was observed a few times. This chain links TRBV5-1 with TRBJ1-2, with TRBD1 as a possible D gene (5 bases). The germline CDR1 and CDR2 sequences are SGHRS and YFSETQ. This CDR3 region has 12 residues. V was pared by 0 bases and J by 5 bases, with 5 bases between. CDR3 bases: TGCGCCAGCAGCTTGGCAGGGTATGGCTACACCTTC. Its protein product is CASSLAGYGYTF. The complete variable domain, with remaining parts taken from reference TRBV5-1 and TRBJ1-2, reads KAGVTQTPRYLIKTRGQQVTLSCSPISGHRSVSWYQQTPGQGLQFLFEYFSETQRNKGNFPGRFSGRQFSNSRSEMNVSTLELGDSALYLCASSLAGYGYTFGSGTRLTVV.

The V call is TRBV29-1, the J call TRBJ1-5, with 9 bases lining up with TRBD1. The CDR3 is made up of 13 amino acids. The ends lost 6 bases at V and 4 bases at J; junction bases unmatched: 4. From germline, CDR1 is SQVTM and CDR2 ANQGSEA. CDR3 sequence: CSVADRGNQPQHF. CDR3 sequence (DNA): TGCAGCGTAGCCGACAGGGGGAATCAGCCCCAGCATTTT. The variable domain in full, completed from reference TRBV29-1 and TRBJ1-5, reads SAVISQKPSRDICQRGTSLTIQCQVDSQVTMMFWYRQQPGQSLTLIATANQGSEATYESGFVIDKFPISRPNLTFSTLTVSNMSPEDSSIYLCSVADRGNQPQHFGDGTRLSIL.

V gene TRBV9 combines with J gene TRBJ1-1; D unclear. V was clipped by 0 bases and J by 1 base, with 13 bases between them. Germline values: CDR1 SGDLS, CDR2 YYNGEE. The CDR3 extends over 16 amino acids. The CDR3 sequence: CASSVGLALGNTEAFF. The CDR3 region has the DNA TGTGCCAGCAGCGTAGGTTTGGCACTAGGGAACACTGAAGCTTTCTTT.

This clone has a single count. The CDR3 reads CASNAAWGPPGEQYF. DNA for the CDR3: TGTGCCAGCAACGCCGCTTGGGGGCCGCCCGGGGAGCAGTACTTC. The rearrangement joins TRBV25-1 to TRBJ2-7, with D perhaps TRBD1 (6 bases). Germline V CDR1 and CDR2: MGHDK, SYGVNS. Deletions cut 7 bases from V and 7 bases from J, with 23 bases between. This CDR3 has 15 residues.

The chain couples TRBV9 to TRBJ1-2; D remains ambiguous. CDR3 length equals 13 residues. CDR1 SGDLS and CDR2 YYNGEE come from the germline V gene. The V gene lost 0 bases and the J gene lost 8 bases, with 11 bases spanning the gap. The CDR3 nucleotides are TGTGCCAGCAGCGTAGGTGCGGGATACGGCTACACCTTC. The encoded protein is CASSVGAGYGYTF.

This chain joins TRBV27 and TRBJ2-7; a possible D gene is TRBD2 (6 bases). The V end was cut by 8 bases, the J end by 0 bases, with 17 bases between. The CDR3 spans 15 residues. Germline values: CDR1 MNHEY, CDR2 SMNVEV (reference sequence). CDR3 nucleotide sequence: TGTGCCAGCGCATCGGAGGGGAAAGGCTCCTACGAGCAGTACTTC. This codes for CASASEGKGSYEQYF.

This clone occurred a few times. The V gene is TRBV4-1, the J gene TRBJ1-5, with 7 positions matching TRBD1. The CDR3 runs to 15 residues. Germline-derived CDR1 and CDR2 are MGHRA and YSYEKL. After removal of 1 base from V and 2 bases from J, the junction contained 2 bases not matched to a gene. CDR3 in DNA: TGCGCCAGCAGCCAAGTCGGACAGGGCAATCAGCCCCAGCATTTT. Translating it yields CASSQVGQGNQPQHF.

This chain links TRBV6-5 with TRBJ2-7; D perhaps matches TRBD1 (6 bases). The CDR3 has 14 residues. Germline values: CDR1 MNHEY, CDR2 SVGAGI. Deletions cut 8 bases from V and 2 bases from J, with 16 bases between. CDR3 in DNA: TGTGCCAGCCGGACAGCCCAAGGCGCCTACGAGCAGTACTTC. Encoded protein: CASRTAQGAYEQYF.

The rearrangement uses TRBV6-6 and TRBJ1-2; maybe TRBD1 (6 bases). This CDR3 contains 13 residues. CDR1 is MNHNY, CDR2 SVGAGI, per germline (reference sequence). Trimming shortened V by 2 bases and J by 8 bases, and 12 bases separated the two germline ends. The CDR3 region has the DNA TGTGCCAGCAGTTACCGGTCAGGGGCAGGCTACACCTTC. Protein sequence: CASSYRSGAGYTF.

This clone appeared many times. The chain uses TRBV7-9 and TRBJ2-3, with 7 bases fitting TRBD2. The V and J ends lost 1 base and 7 bases, in that order; junction bases with no gene match: 5. This CDR3 has 14 amino acids. Germline assignment: CDR1 SEHNR and CDR2 FQNEAQ (reference sequence). CDR3 in DNA: TGTGCCAGCAGCTTAGGGGGAGGGATCAATACGCAGTATTTT. Its protein is CASSLGGGINTQYF. The whole variable domain, remainder taken from reference TRBV7-9 and TRBJ2-3, is DTGVSQNPRHKITKRGQNVTFRCDPISEHNRLYWYRQTLGQGPEFLTYFQNEAQLEKSRLLSDRFSAERPKGSFSTLEIQRTEQGDSAMYLCASSLGGGINTQYFGPGTRLTVL.

The chain carries TRBV10-1 and TRBJ2-1; D not resolved. This CDR3 has 12 amino acids. The V gene's germline CDR1 is WNHNN and CDR2 SYGVQD (reference sequence). Trimming took off 6 bases at V and 6 bases at J, with 9 bases between the two ends. CDR3 bases: TGCGCCAGCAGCAAAACGGGCAATGAGCAGTTCTTC. It is translated as CASSKTGNEQFF.

This chain joins TRBV3-1 (or the pseudogene TRBV3-2) and TRBJ2-5; no firm D call. Germline V gene lookup returns CDR1 LGHDT and CDR2 YNNKEL (reference sequence). The CDR3 is 17 amino acids. V was clipped by 1 base and J by 0 bases, with 15 bases between them. The CDR3 sequence: CASSQAKVARYQETQYF. Here the CDR3 DNA reads TGTGCCAGCAGCCAAGCTAAAGTCGCGCGGTACCAAGAGACCCAGTACTTC.

The rearrangement joins TRBV5-1 to TRBJ2-1, with 10 bases identical to TRBD1. Trimming took 6 bases from V and 4 from J; bases not matched to a gene: 7. The CDR3 sequence is 15 residues long. The germline V gene encodes CDR1 SGHRS and CDR2 YFSETQ. CDR3 loop: CASTQRDRGYNEQFF. The CDR3 DNA is TGCGCCAGCACCCAGCGGGACAGGGGTTACAATGAGCAGTTCTTC.

Comments on this clone: A read error may account for a junction end that differs from germline. The chain joins TRBV2 to TRBJ1-2, with a weak D call TRBD1 (5 bases). This CDR3 is 11 amino acids long. The germline V gene has CDR1 SNHLY and CDR2 FYNNEI. The CDR3 loop reads CAGREGYGYTF. CDR3 DNA: TGTGCCGGCAGGGAGGGCTATGGCTACACCTTC.

This chain joins TRBV27 and TRBJ2-1; 9 positions agree with TRBD1. Per germline, CDR1 MNHEY and CDR2 SMNVEV (reference sequence). Trimming removed 4 bases from V and 8 bases from J; junction bases left unmatched: 6. The CDR3 is 14 amino acids. The DNA of the CDR3 is TGTGCCAGCAGTTCGAGGACAGGGGCATATGAGCAGTTCTTC. Its protein product is CASSSRTGAYEQFF.